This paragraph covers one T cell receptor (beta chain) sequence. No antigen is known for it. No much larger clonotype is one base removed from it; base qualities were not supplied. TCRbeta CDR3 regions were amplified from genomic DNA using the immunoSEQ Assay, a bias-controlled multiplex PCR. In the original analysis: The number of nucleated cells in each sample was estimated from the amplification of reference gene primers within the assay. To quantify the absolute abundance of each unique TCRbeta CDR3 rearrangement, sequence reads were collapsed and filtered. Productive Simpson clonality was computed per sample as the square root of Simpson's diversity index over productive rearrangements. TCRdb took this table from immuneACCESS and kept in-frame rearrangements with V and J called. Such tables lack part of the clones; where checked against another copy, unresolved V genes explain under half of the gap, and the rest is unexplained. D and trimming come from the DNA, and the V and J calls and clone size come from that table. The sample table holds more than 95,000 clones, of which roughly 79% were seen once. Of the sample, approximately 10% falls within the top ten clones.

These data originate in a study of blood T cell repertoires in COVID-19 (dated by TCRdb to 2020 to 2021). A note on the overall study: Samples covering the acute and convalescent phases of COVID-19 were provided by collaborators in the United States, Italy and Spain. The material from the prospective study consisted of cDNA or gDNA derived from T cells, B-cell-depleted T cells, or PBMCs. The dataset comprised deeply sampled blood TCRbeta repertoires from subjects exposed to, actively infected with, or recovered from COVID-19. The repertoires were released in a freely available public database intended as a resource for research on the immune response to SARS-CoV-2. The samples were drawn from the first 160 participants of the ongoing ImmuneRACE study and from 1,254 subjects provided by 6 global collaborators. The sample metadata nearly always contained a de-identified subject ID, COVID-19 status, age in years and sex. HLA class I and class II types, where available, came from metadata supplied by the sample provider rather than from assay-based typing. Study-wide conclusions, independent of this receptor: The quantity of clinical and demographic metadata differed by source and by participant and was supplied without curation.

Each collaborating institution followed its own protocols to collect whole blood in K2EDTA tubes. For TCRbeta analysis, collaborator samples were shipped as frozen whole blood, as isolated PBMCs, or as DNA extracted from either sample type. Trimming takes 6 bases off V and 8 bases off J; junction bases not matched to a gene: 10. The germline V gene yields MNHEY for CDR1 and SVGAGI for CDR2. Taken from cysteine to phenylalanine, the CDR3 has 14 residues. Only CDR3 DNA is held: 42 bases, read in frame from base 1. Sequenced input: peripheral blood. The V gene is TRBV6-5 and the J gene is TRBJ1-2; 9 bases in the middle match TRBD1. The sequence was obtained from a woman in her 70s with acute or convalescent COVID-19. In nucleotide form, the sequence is TGTGCCAGCAGGACCGGGACAGGGTATGGGGGCTACACCTTC. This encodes CASRTGTGYGGYTF.